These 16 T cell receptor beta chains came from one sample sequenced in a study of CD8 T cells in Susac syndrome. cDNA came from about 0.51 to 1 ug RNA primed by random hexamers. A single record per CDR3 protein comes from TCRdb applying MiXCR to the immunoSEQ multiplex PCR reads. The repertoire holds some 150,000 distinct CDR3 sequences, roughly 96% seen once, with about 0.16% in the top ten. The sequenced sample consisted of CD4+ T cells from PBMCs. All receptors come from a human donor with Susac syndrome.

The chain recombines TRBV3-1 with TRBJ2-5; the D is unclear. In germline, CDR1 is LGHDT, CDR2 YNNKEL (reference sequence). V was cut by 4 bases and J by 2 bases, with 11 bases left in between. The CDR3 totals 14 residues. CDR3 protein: CASSPPPAQETQYF. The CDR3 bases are TGTGCCAGCAGCCCCCCCCCGGCGCAAGAGACCCAGTACTTC.

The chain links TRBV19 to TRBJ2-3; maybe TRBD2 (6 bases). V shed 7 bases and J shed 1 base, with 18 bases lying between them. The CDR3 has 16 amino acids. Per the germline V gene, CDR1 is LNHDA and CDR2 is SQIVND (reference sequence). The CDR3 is CASTTRETGGTDTQYF. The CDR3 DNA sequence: TGTGCCAGTACCACACGGGAGACTGGGGGCACAGATACGCAGTATTTT.

This CDR3 is CASIRQAGELFF. The CDR3 DNA is TGTGCCAGCATCCGGCAAGCCGGGGAGCTGTTTTTT. This chain uses TRBV6-2 or TRBV6-3 with TRBJ2-2; D remains unclear. The CDR3 has 12 residues. Germline assignment: CDR1 MNHEY and CDR2 SVGEGT. Trimming shortened V by 7 bases and J by 6 bases, and 9 bases separated the two germline ends.

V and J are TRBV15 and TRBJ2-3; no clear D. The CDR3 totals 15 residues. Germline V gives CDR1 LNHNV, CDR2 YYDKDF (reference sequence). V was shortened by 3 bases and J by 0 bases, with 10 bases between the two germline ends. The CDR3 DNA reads TGTGCCACCAGCAGCGAGCGAACTAGCACAGATACGCAGTATTTT. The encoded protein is CATSSERTSTDTQYF. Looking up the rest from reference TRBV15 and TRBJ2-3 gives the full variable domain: DAMVIQNPRYQVTQFGKPVTLSCSQTLNHNVMYWYQQKSSQAPKLLFHYYDKDFNNEADTPDNFQSRRPNTSFCFLDIRSPGLGDTAMYLCATSSERTSTDTQYFGPGTRLTVL.

Here the CDR3 DNA reads TGTGCCAGCAGCCAAGAAGTTGCTAGCGGGAGACACAATGAGCAGTTCTTC. Encoded protein: CASSQEVASGRHNEQFF. V is TRBV3-1 and J is TRBJ2-1, with 10 positions matching TRBD2. With V trimmed by 0 bases and J by 5 bases, 7 bases remained unmatched. This CDR3 contains 17 residues. Germline CDR1 and CDR2: LGHDT and YNNKEL (reference sequence).

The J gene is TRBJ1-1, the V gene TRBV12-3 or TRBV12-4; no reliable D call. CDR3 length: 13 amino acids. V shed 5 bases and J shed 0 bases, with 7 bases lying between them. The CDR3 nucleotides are TGTGCCAGCAGTGTTAAGGTGAACACTGAAGCTTTCTTT. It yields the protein CASSVKVNTEAFF.

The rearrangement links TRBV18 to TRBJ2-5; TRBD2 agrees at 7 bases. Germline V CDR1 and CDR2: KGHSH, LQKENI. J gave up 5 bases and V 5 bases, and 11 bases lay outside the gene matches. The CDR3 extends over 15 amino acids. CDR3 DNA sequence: TGTGCCAGCTCATCACTACCGGGGGGTTCTGAGACCCAGTACTTC. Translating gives CASSSLPGGSETQYF.

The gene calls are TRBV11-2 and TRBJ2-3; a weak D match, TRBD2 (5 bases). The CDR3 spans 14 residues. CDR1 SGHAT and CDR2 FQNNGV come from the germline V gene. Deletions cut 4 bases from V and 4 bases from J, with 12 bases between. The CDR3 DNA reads TGTGCCAGCAGCTCTCTGAGGGTCTCAGATACGCAGTATTTT. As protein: CASSSLRVSDTQYF. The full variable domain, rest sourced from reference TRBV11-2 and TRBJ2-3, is EAGVAQSPRYKIIEKRQSVAFWCNPISGHATLYWYQQILGQGPKLLIQFQNNGVVDDSQLPKDRFSAERLKGVDSTLKIQPAKLEDSAVYLCASSSLRVSDTQYFGPGTRLTVL.

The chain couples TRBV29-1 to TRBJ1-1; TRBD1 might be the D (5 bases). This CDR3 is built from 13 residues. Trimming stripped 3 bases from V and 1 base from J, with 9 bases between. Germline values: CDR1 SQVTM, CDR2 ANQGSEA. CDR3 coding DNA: TGCAGCGTTGATAAGGGGAAGAACACTGAAGCTTTCTTT. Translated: CSVDKGKNTEAFF. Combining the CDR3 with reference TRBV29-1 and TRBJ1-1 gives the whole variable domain SAVISQKPSRDICQRGTSLTIQCQVDSQVTMMFWYRQQPGQSLTLIATANQGSEATYESGFVIDKFPISRPNLTFSTLTVSNMSPEDSSIYLCSVDKGKNTEAFFGQGTRLTVV.

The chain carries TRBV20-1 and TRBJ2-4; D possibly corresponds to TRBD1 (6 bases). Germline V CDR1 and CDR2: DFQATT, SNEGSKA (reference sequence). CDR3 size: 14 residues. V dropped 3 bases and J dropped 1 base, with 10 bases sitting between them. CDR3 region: CSASQGTAKNIQYF. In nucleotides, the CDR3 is TGCAGTGCTAGCCAGGGGACGGCCAAAAACATTCAGTACTTC.

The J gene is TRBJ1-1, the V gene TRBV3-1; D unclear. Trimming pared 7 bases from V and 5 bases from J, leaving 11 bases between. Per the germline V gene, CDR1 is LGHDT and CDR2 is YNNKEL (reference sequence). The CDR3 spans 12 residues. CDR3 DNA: TGTGCCAGCACCTCCGGAGTGACTGAAGCTTTCTTT. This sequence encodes CASTSGVTEAFF.

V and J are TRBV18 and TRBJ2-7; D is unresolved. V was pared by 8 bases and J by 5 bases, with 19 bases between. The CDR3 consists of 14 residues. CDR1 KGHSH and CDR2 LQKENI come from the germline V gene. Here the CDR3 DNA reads TGTGCCAGCCCCCTGCAAGAGTGGTCCGACGAGCAGTACTTC. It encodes CASPLQEWSDEQYF.

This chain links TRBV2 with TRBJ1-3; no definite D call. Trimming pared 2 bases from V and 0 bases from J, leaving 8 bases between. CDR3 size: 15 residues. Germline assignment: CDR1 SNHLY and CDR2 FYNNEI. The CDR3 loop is CASSEMTFSGNTIYF. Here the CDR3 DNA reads TGTGCCAGCAGTGAAATGACTTTCTCTGGAAACACCATATATTTT.

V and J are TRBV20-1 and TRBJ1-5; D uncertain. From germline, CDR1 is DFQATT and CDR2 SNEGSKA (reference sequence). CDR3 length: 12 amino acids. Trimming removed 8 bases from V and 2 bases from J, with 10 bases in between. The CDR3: CSYQMGNQPQHF. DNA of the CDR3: TGCAGTTATCAGATGGGCAATCAGCCCCAGCATTTT.

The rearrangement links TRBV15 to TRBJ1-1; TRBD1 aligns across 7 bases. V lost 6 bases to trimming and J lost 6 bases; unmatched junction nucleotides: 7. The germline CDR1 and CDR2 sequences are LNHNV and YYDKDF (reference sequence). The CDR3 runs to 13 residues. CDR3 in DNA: TGTGCCACCAGGCTACAGGGGATCCCTGAAGCTTTCTTT. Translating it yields CATRLQGIPEAFF. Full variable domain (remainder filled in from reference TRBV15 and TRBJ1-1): DAMVIQNPRYQVTQFGKPVTLSCSQTLNHNVMYWYQQKSSQAPKLLFHYYDKDFNNEADTPDNFQSRRPNTSFCFLDIRSPGLGDTAMYLCATRLQGIPEAFFGQGTRLTVV.

The CDR3, as DNA: TGCGCCAGCAGCCAAGTCCCAGGTCCAACTAATGAAAAACTGTTTTTT. It yields the protein CASSQVPGPTNEKLFF. V usage is TRBV4-3 and J usage is TRBJ1-4, with D uncertain. V was pared by 1 base and J by 0 bases, with 9 bases between. The CDR3 runs 16 residues. Germline V gene sequence: CDR1 LGHNA, CDR2 YSLEER.